This TCR beta chain was recorded in a study of PD-L1 blockade in urothelial cancer. Background on the study: At 3 weeks (second dose) and 6 weeks after starting treatment, blood was analyzed.

The repertoire was sequenced with immunoSEQ multiplex PCR; TCRdb's copy has only in-frame clones and lacks some. Of approximately 51,000 clones in the sample, around 85% are singletons; the top ten hold roughly 17%. This receptor was obtained from a man aged 55 to 70 with urothelial cancer. The specimen comprised PBMCs, sampled around atezolizumab (anti-PD-L1) treatment.

In nucleotides, the CDR3 is TGTGCCAGTAGCCAGACCATGACAGGGTCTGAGACCCAGTACTTC. This translates into CASSQTMTGSETQYF. The chain employs TRBV19 and TRBJ2-5, with TRBD1 identical over 7 bases. Germline loops: CDR1 LNHDA, CDR2 SQIVND (reference sequence). This CDR3 spans 15 amino acids. J gave up 5 bases and V 6 bases, and 12 bases lay outside the gene matches.